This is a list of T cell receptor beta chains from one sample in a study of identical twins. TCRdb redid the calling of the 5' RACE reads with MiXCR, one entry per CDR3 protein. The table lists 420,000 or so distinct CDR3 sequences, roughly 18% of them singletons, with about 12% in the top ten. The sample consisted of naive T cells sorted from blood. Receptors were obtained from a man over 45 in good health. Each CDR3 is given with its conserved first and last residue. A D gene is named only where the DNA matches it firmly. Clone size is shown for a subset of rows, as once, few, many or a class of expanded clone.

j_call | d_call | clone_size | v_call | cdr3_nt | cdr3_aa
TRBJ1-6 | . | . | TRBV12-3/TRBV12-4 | TGTGCCAGCAGTTTTGGGGGGGCCCCCCTCCACTTT | CASSFGGAPLHF
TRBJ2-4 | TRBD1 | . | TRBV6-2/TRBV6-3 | TGTGCCAGCAGTTTTGACAGGGGGCCTCAAAACATTCAGTACTTC | CASSFDRGPQNIQYF
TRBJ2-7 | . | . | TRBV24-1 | TGTGCCACCAGTCGTACAGGGTACGAGCAGTACTTC | CATSRTGYEQYF
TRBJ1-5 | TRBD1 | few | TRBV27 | TGTGCCAGCAGTTCCAGACAGGGGTATAGCAATCAGCCCCAGCATTTT | CASSSRQGYSNQPQHF
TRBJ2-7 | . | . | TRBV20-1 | TGCAGTGCTAGAGGTCCTGCATCCTACGAGCAGTACTTC | CSARGPASYEQYF
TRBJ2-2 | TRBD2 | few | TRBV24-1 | TGTGCCACCAGTGGGCCCGCTTTTACTAGCGGGGTTAACACCGGGGAGCTGTTTTTT | CATSGPAFTSGVNTGELFF
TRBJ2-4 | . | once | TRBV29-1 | TGCAGCGTTGTGGGGTGGAACAACATTCAGTACTTC | CSVVGWNNIQYF
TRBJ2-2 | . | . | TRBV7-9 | TGTGCCAGCAGCTTAGGGGGGTCCTGGGAGCTGTTTTTT | CASSLGGSWELFF
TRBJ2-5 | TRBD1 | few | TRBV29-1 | TGCAGCGTTGAGCGTAGGACAGGGCCGAGGGAGACCCAGTACTTC | CSVERRTGPRETQYF
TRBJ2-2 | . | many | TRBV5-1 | TGCGCCAGCAGCTTCGGCGGCACCGGGGAGCTGTTTTTT | CASSFGGTGELFF
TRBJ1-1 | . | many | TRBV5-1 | TGCGCCAGCAGCACGCCGTCAACGAACACTGAAGCTTTCTTT | CASSTPSTNTEAFF
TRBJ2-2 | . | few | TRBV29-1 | TGCAGCGTTACTCAGCTAGATACCGGGGAGCTGTTTTTT | CSVTQLDTGELFF
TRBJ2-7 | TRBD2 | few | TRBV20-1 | TGCAGTGCTAGCCCGGCTAGCGGGGGGACTAAGTACTTC | CSASPASGGTKYF
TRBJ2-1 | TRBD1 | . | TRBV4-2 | TGTGCCAGCAGCCCCCCGGCGGGACAGGGGTTCAATGAGCAGTTCTTC | CASSPPAGQGFNEQFF
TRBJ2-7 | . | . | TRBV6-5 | TGTGCCAGCAGTTACGGGCTGTCCTTTGGGCAGGGGAAGGACGAGCAGTACTTC | CASSYGLSFGQGKDEQYF
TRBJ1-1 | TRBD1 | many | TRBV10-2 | TGCGCCAGCAGACAGGGGTTTTTGGACACTGAAGCTTTCTTT | CASRQGFLDTEAFF
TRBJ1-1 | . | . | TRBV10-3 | TGTGCCATCAGTGAGTCTGGTGGAGGGAACACTGAAGCTTTCTTT | CAISESGGGNTEAFF
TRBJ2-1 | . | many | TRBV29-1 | TGCAGCGTTCTGTCACAGTCCCGTGGTGAGCAGTTCTTC | CSVLSQSRGEQFF
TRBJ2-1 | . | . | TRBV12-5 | TGTGCTAGTGGTTTGGTACAAGGGACACTCAGCTCCTACAATGAGCAGTTCTTC | CASGLVQGTLSSYNEQFF
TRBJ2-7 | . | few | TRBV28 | TGTGCCACCCTCCGACAGGATTACGAGCAGTACTTC | CATLRQDYEQYF
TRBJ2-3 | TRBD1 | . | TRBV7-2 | TGTGCCAGCAGACGGACAGGGGGGGAAGCAGATACGCAGTATTTT | CASRRTGGEADTQYF
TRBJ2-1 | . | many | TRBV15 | TGTGCCACCAGTCCAAGAGTGAGCTCCTACAATGAGCAGTTCTTC | CATSPRVSSYNEQFF
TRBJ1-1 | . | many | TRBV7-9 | TGTGCCAGCAGCTTAGGCCGACAGGCCTTGAACACTGAAGCTTTCTTT | CASSLGRQALNTEAFF
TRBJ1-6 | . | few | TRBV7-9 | TGTGCCAGCAGCTTAGGCGCCCCGACAGCCCTTAATTCACCCCTCCACTTT | CASSLGAPTALNSPLHF
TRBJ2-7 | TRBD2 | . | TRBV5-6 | TGTGCCAGCAGCCAGCCAGCGGGAGGGCACCACCACGAGCAGTACTTC | CASSQPAGGHHHEQYF
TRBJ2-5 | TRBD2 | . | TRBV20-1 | TGCAGTGCTAGAGATTGGACTAGCGGACAAGAGACCCAGTACTTC | CSARDWTSGQETQYF
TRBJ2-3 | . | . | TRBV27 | TGTGCCAGCAGCCCCGGCGGAGGGGGCACAGATACGCAGTATTTT | CASSPGGGGTDTQYF
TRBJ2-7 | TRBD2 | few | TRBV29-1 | TGCAGCGTTGAAACGGGTACTAGCGAGACCTACGAGCAGTACTTC | CSVETGTSETYEQYF
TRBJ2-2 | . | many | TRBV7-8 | TGTGCCAGCAGCAAAGGGGGTAACACCGGGGAGCTGTTTTTT | CASSKGGNTGELFF
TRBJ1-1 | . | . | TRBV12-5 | TGTGCTAGTGGTTTGCCGGGGAACACTGAAGCTTTCTTT | CASGLPGNTEAFF
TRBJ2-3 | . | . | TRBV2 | TGTGCCAGCAGGCCCGGACAGCGCACAGATACGCAGTATTTT | CASRPGQRTDTQYF
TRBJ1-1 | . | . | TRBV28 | TGTGCCACCCTGCAACAGGTGGGGACTGAAGCTTTCTTT | CATLQQVGTEAFF
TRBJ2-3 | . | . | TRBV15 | TGTGCCACCAGCAGAGTGACGATCCCAGATACGCAGTATTTT | CATSRVTIPDTQYF
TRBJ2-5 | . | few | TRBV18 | TGTGCCAGCTCACCGATGACTACACCAAGTGAGACCCAGTACTTC | CASSPMTTPSETQYF
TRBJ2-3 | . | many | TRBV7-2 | TGTGCCAGCAGCCCCTCTGCGGGACAGACAGATACGCAGTATTTT | CASSPSAGQTDTQYF
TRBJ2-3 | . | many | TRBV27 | TGTGCCAGCAGTTTAGGGGCACTTAGCACAGATACGCAGTATTTT | CASSLGALSTDTQYF
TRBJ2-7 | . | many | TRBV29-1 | TGCAGCGTTGGTCCCCGGGACAACTACGAGCAGTACTTC | CSVGPRDNYEQYF
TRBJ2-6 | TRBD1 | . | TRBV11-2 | TGTGCCAGCAGCCGTGACCGGGACAGAAAAACCTCTGGGGCCAACGTCCTGACTTTC | CASSRDRDRKTSGANVLTF
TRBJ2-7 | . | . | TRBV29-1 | TGCAGCGTTGAACGCGGGAAGCCCAGCGAGCAGTACTTC | CSVERGKPSEQYF
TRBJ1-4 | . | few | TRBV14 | TGTGCCAGCAGCCAATTGCGGGGGTCGGATGAAAAACTGTTTTTT | CASSQLRGSDEKLFF
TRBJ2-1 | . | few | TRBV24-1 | TGTGCCACCAGTGATTCTGAGTCCTACAATGAGCAGTTCTTC | CATSDSESYNEQFF
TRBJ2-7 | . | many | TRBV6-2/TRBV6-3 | TGTGCCAGCAGTTACCCCCAGGGGCTCGACGAGCAGTACTTC | CASSYPQGLDEQYF
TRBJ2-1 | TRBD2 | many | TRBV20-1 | TGCAGTGCTACATGGACTAGCGGGAGAAATGAGCAGTTCTTC | CSATWTSGRNEQFF
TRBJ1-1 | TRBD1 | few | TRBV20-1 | TGCAGTGCTAGAGGGACGGCAGGGGGAAACGCTGAAGCTTTCTTT | CSARGTAGGNAEAFF
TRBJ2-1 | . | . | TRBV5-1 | TGCGCCACCACTCAAGGGGCCCCGAGCTCCTACAATGAGCAGTTCTTC | CATTQGAPSSYNEQFF
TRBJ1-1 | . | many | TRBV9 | TGTGCCAGCAGCGTTGGCGGGACGAACACTGAAGCTTTCTTT | CASSVGGTNTEAFF
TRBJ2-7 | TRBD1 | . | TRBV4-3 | TGCGCCAGCAGCCAAGGGCCGGGACAGGCCGCCTACGAGCAGTACTTC | CASSQGPGQAAYEQYF
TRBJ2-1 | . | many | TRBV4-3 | TGCGCCAGCACCCAGGGGCCTCCTCACAATGAGCAGTTCTTC | CASTQGPPHNEQFF
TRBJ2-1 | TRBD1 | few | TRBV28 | TGTGCCAGCAGTCACCCGACGGGACAGCTCTACAATGAGCAGTTCTTC | CASSHPTGQLYNEQFF
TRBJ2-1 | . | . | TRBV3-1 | TGTGCCAGCAGCCAAGGGGGGCCTCACAATGAGCAGTTCTTC | CASSQGGPHNEQFF
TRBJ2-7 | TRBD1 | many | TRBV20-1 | TGCAGTGCTAGTAGTTCCGGGACAGGGGTCTACGAGCAGTACTTC | CSASSSGTGVYEQYF
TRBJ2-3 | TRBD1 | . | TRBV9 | TGTGCCAGCAGGGCCGCCGGGACAGCCACAGATACGCAGTATTTT | CASRAAGTATDTQYF
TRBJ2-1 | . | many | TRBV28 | TGTGCCAGCAGTCTCTCTATGGAACCGGCCTTC | CASSLSMEPAF
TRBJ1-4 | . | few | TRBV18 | TGTGCCAGCTCACCCAGGGGCTCTAATGAAAAACTGTTTTTT | CASSPRGSNEKLFF
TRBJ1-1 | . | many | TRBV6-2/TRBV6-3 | TGTGCCAGCAGTTACTCGAACGGCCCGAACACTGAAGCTTTCTTT | CASSYSNGPNTEAFF
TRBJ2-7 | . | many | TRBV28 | TGTGCCAGCAGTTTAAACAGGGATTTGTCCTTC | CASSLNRDLSF
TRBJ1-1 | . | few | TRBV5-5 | TGTGCCAGTCAGCTTGTGGGCCCCGCTGAAGCTTTCTTT | CASQLVGPAEAFF
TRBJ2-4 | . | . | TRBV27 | TGTGCCAGCAGCTCCGGACAGTCCATGTCCAAAAACATTCAGTACTTC | CASSSGQSMSKNIQYF
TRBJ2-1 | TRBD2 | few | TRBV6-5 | TGTGCCAGCAGTACTAGCGGGAGTGGCTACAATGAGCAGTTCTTC | CASSTSGSGYNEQFF
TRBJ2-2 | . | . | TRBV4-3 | TGCGCCAGCAGCCAAGATTACAGGTCCGGGGAGCTGTTTTTT | CASSQDYRSGELFF